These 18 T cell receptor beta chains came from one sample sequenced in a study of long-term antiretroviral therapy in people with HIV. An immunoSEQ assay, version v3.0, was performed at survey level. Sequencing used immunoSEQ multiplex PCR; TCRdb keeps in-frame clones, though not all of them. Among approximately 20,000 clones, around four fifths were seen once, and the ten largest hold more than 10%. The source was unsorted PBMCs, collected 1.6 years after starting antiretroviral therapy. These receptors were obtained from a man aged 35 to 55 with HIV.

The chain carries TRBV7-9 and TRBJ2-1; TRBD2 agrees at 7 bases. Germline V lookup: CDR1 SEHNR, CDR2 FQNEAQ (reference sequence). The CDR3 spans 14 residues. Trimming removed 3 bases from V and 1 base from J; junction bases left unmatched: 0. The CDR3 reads CASSFGGSYNEQFF. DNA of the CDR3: TGTGCCAGCAGCTTCGGGGGGTCCTACAATGAGCAGTTCTTC. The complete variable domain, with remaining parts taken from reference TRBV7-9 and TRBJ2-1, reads DTGVSQNPRHKITKRGQNVTFRCDPISEHNRLYWYRQTLGQGPEFLTYFQNEAQLEKSRLLSDRFSAERPKGSFSTLEIQRTEQGDSAMYLCASSFGGSYNEQFFGPGTRLTVL.

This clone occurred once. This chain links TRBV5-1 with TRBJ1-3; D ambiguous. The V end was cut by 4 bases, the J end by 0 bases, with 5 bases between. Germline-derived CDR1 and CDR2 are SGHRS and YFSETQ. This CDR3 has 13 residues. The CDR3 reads CASSPFSGNTIYF. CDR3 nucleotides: TGCGCCAGCAGCCCATTCTCTGGAAACACCATATATTTT.

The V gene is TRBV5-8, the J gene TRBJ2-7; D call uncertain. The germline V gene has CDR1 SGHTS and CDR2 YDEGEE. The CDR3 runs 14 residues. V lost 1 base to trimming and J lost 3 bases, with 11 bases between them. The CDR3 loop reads CASSLLASVYEQYF. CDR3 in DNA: TGTGCCAGCAGCTTGTTAGCCAGCGTCTACGAGCAGTACTTC.

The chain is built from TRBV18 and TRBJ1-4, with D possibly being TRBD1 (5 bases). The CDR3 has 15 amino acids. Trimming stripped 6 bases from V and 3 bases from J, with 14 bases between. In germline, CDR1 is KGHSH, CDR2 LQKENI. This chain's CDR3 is CASSPRTLANEKLFF. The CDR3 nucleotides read TGTGCCAGCTCGCCCAGGACACTAGCTAATGAAAAACTGTTTTTT.

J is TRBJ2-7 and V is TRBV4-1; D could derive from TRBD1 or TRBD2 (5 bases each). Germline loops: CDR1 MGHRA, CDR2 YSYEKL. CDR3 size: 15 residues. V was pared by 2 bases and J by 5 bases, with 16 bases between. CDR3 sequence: CASSQRPGTYDEQYF. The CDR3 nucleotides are TGCGCCAGCAGCCAACGCCCAGGGACCTACGACGAGCAGTACTTC.

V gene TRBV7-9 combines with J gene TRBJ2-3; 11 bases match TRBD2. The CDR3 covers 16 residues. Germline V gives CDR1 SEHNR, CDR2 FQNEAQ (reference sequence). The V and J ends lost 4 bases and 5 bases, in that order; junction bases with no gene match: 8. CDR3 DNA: TGTGCCAGCAGCTCCCCTAGCGGGGGGCCGGGAGATACGCAGTATTTT. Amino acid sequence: CASSSPSGGPGDTQYF.

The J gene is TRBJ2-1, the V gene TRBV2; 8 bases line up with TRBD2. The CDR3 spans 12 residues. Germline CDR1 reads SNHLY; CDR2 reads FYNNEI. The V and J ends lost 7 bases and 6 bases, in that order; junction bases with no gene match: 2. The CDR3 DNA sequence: TGTGCCAGCATGGGACTAGTCAATGAGCAGTTCTTC. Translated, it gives CASMGLVNEQFF.

The CDR3 region is CASSEGGGFYQPQHF. The CDR3, as DNA: TGTGCCAGCAGTGAAGGGGGCGGTTTTTATCAGCCCCAGCATTTT. The J gene is TRBJ1-5, the V gene TRBV2, with a tentative D call TRBD1 (5 bases). V lost 1 base and J lost 5, with 12 bases in between. Looked up from germline, CDR1 is SNHLY and CDR2 is FYNNEI. The CDR3 length is 15 residues.

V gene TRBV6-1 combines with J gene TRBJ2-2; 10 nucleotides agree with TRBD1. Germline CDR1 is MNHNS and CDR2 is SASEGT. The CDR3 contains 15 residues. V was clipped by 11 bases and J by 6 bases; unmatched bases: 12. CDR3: CAVPGQGSFSGELFF. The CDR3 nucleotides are TGTGCCGTACCGGGACAGGGGTCTTTTTCCGGGGAGCTGTTTTTT.

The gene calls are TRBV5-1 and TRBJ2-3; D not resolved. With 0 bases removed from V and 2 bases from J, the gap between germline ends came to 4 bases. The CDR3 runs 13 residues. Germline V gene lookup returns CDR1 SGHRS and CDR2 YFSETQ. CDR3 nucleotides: TGCGCCAGCAGCTTGGGACTCACAGATACGCAGTATTTT. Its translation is CASSLGLTDTQYF. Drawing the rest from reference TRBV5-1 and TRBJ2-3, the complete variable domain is KAGVTQTPRYLIKTRGQQVTLSCSPISGHRSVSWYQQTPGQGLQFLFEYFSETQRNKGNFPGRFSGRQFSNSRSEMNVSTLELGDSALYLCASSLGLTDTQYFGPGTRLTVL.

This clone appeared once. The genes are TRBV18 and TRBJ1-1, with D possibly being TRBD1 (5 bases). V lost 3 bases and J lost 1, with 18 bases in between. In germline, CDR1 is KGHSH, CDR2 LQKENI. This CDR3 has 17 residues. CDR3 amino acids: CASSPGAGKLWNTEAFF. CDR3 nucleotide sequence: TGTGCCAGCTCACCCGGGGCAGGGAAGTTATGGAACACTGAAGCTTTCTTT.

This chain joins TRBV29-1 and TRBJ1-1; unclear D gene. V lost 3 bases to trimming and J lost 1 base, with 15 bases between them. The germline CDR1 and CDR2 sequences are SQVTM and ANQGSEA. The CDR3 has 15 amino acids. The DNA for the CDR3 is TGCAGCGTTGACTCATTGGGCACGCAGAACACTGAAGCTTTCTTT. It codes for CSVDSLGTQNTEAFF.

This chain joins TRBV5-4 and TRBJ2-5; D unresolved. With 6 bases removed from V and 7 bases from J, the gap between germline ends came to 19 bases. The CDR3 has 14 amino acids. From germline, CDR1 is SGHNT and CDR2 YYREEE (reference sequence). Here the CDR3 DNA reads TGTGCCAGCACCCTCGCGGAAGGGCCCAGGACCCAGTACTTC. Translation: CASTLAEGPRTQYF.

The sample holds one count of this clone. The CDR3 nucleotides are TGTGCCTGGAATGGTCCGGGCTCTGGAAACACCATATATTTT. Translation: CAWNGPGSGNTIYF. V and J are TRBV30 and TRBJ1-3; D call uncertain. The germline V gene has CDR1 GTSNPN and CDR2 SVGIG (reference sequence). The CDR3 loop spans 14 amino acids. Trimming removed 4 bases at V and 0 bases at J, with 10 bases between.

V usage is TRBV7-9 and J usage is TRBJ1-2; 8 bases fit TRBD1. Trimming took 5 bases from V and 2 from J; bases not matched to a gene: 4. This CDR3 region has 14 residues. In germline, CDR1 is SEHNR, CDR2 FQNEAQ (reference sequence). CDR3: CASSHRDRNYGYTF. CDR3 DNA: TGTGCCAGCAGCCACCGGGACAGGAACTATGGCTACACCTTC.

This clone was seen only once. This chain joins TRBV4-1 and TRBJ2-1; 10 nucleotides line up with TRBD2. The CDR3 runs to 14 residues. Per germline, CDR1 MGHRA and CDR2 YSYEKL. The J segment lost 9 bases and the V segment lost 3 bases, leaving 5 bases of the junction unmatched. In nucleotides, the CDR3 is TGCGCCAGCAGCCATCTCGGGACTAGCGCTGAGCAGTTCTTC. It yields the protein CASSHLGTSAEQFF.

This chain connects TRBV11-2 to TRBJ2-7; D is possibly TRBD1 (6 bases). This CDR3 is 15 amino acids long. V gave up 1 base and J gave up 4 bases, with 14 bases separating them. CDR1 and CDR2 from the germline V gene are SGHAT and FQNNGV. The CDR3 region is CASSLAQGIWYEQYF. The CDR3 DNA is TGTGCCAGCAGCTTAGCCCAGGGGATTTGGTACGAGCAGTACTTC.

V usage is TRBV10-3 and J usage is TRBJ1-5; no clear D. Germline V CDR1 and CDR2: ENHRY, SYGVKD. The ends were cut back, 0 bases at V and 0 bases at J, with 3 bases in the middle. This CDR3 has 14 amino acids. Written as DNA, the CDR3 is TGTGCCATCAGTGAGTCGGTTAGCAATCAGCCCCAGCATTTT. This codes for CAISESVSNQPQHF.